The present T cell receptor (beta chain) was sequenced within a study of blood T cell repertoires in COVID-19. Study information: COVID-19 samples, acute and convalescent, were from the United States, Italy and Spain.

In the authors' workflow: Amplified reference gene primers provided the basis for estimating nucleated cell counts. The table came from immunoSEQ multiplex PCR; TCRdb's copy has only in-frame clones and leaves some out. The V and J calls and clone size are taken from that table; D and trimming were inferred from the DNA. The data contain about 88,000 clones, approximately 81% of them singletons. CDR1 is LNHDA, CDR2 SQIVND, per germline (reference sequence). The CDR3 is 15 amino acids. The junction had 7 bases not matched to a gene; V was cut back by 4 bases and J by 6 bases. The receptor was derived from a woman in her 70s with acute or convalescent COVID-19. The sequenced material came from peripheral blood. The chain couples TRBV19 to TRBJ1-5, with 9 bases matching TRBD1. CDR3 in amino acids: CASSKGQGEGQPQHF. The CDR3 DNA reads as TGTGCCAGTAGTAAGGGACAGGGTGAGGGTCAGCCCCAGCATTTT. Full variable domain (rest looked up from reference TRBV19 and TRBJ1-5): DGGITQSPKYLFRKEGQNVTLSCEQNLNHDAMYWYRQDPGQGLRLIYYSQIVNDFQKGDIAEGYSVSREKKESFPLTVTSAQKNPTAFYLCASSKGQGEGQPQHFGDGTRLSIL.